The clone carrying this T cell receptor beta chain has just one count. Its antigen remains unidentified. Random-hexamer reverse transcription was applied to roughly 0.5 to 1 ug RNA. TCRdb passed the immunoSEQ multiplex PCR reads through MiXCR, listing each CDR3 protein once. The sample holds about 190,000 distinct CDR3 sequences, 95% seen once. The sample belongs to a study of CD8 T cells in Susac syndrome. General study findings and limits: Detection of Susac-specific public clones gave 15 to 20 in total CD8+ repertoires and about five in CD8+ TEMRA repertoires.

In contrast to the negatively isolated CD8+ and CD4+ T cells, TEMRA cells were FACS-enriched. Specimen: CD8+ T cells from PBMCs. The TCR comes from a human donor with Susac syndrome.

CDR3 bases: TGTGCCAGCAGTTTCCCTGGAGATACGCAGTATTTT. It is translated as CASSFPGDTQYF. The chain joins TRBV27 to TRBJ2-3; D call uncertain. The ends were cut back, 3 bases at V and 5 bases at J, with 6 bases in the middle. Germline CDR1 MNHEY, CDR2 SMNVEV (reference sequence). The CDR3 loop spans 12 amino acids.